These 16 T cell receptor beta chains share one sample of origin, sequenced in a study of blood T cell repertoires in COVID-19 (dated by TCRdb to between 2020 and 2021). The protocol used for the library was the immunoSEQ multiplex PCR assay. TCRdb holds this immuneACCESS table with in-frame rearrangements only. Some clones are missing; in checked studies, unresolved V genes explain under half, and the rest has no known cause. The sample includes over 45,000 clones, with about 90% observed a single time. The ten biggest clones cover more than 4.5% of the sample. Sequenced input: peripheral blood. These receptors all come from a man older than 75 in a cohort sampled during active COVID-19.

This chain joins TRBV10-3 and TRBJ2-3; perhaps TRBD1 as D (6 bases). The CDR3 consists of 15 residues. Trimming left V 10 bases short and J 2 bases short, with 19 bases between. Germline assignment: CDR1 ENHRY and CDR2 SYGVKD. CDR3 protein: CATGPGHGNTDTQYF. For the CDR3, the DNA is TGTGCCACGGGTCCGGGACACGGGAACACAGATACGCAGTATTTT.

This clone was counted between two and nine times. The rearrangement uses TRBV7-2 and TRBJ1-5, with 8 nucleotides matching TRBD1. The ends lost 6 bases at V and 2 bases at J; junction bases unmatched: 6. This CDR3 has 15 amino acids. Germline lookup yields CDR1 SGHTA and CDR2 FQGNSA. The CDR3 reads CASSYTGGGNQPQHF. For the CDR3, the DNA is TGTGCCAGCAGTTATACAGGGGGTGGCAATCAGCCCCAGCATTTT.

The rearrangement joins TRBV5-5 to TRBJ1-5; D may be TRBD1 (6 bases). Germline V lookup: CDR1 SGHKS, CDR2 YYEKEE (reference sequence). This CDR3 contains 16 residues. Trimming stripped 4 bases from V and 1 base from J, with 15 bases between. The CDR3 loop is CASSPVGAGSNQPQHF. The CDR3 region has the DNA TGTGCCAGCAGCCCTGTGGGGGCGGGCAGCAATCAGCCCCAGCATTTT.

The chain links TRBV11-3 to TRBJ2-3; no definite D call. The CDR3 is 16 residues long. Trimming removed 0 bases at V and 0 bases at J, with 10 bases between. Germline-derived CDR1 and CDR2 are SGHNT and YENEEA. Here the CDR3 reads CASSLDSGSSTDTQYF. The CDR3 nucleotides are TGTGCCAGCAGCTTAGATTCCGGGTCCAGCACAGATACGCAGTATTTT.

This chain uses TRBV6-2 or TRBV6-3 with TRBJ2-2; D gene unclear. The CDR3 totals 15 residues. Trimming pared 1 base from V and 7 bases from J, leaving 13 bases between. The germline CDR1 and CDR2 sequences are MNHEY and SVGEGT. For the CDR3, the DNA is TGTGCCAGCAGTTACTTAAGCCAACTGCACGGGGAGCTGTTTTTT. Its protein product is CASSYLSQLHGELFF.

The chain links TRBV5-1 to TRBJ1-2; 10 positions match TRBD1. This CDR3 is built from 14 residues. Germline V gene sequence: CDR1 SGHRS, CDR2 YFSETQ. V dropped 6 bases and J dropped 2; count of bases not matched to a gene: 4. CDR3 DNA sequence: TGCGCCAGCACCTGGGGACAGGGGAACTATGGCTACACCTTC. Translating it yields CASTWGQGNYGYTF. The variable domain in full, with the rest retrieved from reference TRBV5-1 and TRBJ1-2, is KAGVTQTPRYLIKTRGQQVTLSCSPISGHRSVSWYQQTPGQGLQFLFEYFSETQRNKGNFPGRFSGRQFSNSRSEMNVSTLELGDSALYLCASTWGQGNYGYTFGSGTRLTVV.

The CDR3 sequence is CAWSVEGTPNTEAFF. In DNA form, the CDR3 reads TGTGCCTGGAGCGTCGAAGGGACACCCAATACTGAAGCTTTCTTT. The V and J genes are TRBV30 and TRBJ1-1, with D possibly matching TRBD1 (6 bases). The CDR3 spans 15 residues. Trimming pared 3 bases from V and 5 bases from J, leaving 19 bases between. Per germline, CDR1 GTSNPN and CDR2 SVGIG (reference sequence).

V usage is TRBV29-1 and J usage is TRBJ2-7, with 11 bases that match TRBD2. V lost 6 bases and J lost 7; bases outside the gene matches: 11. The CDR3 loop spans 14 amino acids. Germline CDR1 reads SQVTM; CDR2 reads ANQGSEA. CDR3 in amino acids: CSVGPLAGGSEQYF. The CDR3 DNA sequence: TGCAGCGTGGGTCCTCTAGCGGGGGGATCGGAGCAGTACTTC.

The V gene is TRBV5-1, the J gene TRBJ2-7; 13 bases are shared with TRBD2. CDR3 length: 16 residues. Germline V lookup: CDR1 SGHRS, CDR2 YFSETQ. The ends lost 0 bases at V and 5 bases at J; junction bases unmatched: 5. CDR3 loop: CASSLEVTSGGHEQYF. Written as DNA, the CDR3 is TGCGCCAGCAGCTTGGAGGTGACTAGCGGGGGGCACGAGCAGTACTTC.

The CDR3 DNA follows: TGTGCCAGCAGACTACGCCCGGGACAGGCCCCCGGGGAGCTGTTTTTT. It specifies CASRLRPGQAPGELFF. The chain recombines TRBV27 with TRBJ2-2; 8 positions agree with TRBD1. After removal of 6 bases from V and 6 bases from J, the junction contained 12 bases not matched to a gene. Germline CDR1 MNHEY, CDR2 SMNVEV (reference sequence). CDR3 length: 16 residues.

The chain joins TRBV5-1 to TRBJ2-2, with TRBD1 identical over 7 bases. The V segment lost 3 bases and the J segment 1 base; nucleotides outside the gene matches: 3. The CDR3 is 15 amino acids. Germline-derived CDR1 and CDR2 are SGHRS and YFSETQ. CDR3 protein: CASSYGTENTGELFF. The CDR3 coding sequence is TGCGCCAGCAGCTACGGGACAGAGAACACCGGGGAGCTGTTTTTT.

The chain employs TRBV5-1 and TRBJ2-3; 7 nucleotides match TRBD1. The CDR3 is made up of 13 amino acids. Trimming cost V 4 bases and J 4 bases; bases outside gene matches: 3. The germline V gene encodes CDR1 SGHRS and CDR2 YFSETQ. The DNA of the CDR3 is TGCGCCAGCAGCGACAGGGTTTCAGATACGCAGTATTTT. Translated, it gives CASSDRVSDTQYF.

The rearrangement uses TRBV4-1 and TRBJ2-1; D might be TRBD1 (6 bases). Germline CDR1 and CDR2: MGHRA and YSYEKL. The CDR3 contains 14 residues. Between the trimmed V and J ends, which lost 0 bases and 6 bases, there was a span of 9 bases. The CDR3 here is CASSQETQGNEQFF. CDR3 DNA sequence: TGCGCCAGCAGCCAAGAGACACAGGGCAATGAGCAGTTCTTC.

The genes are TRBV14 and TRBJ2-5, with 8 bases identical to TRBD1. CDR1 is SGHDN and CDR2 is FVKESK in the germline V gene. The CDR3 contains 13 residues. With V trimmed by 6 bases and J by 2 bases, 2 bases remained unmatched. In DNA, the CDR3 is TGTGCCAGCAGTCGACAGGGGCAAGAGACCCAGTACTTC. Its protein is CASSRQGQETQYF. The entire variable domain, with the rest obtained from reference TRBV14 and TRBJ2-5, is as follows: EAGVTQFPSHSVIEKGQTVTLRCDPISGHDNLYWYRRVMGKEIKFLLHFVKESKQDESGMPNNRFLAERTGGTYSTLKVQPAELEDSGVYFCASSRQGQETQYFGPGTRLLVL.

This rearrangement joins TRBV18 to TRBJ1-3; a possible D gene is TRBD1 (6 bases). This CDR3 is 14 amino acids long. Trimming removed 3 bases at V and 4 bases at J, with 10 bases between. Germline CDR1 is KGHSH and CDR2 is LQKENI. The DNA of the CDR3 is TGTGCCAGCTCACCCAGACAGGAAGGAAACACCATATATTTT. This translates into CASSPRQEGNTIYF.

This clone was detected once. As DNA, the CDR3 is TGTGCCAGCTCACCAGGCCAGAGCAATCAGCCCCAGCATTTT. This codes for CASSPGQSNQPQHF. The chain employs TRBV18 and TRBJ1-5; no clear D gene. CDR3 length equals 14 residues. With 2 bases removed from V and 1 base from J, the gap between germline ends came to 6 bases. CDR1 is KGHSH and CDR2 is LQKENI in the germline V gene. Based on the CDR3 plus reference TRBV18 and TRBJ1-5, the full variable domain is NAGVMQNPRHLVRRRGQEARLRCSPMKGHSHVYWYRQLPEEGLKFMVYLQKENIIDESGMPKERFSAEFPKEGPSILRIQQVVRGDSAAYFCASSPGQSNQPQHFGDGTRLSIL.